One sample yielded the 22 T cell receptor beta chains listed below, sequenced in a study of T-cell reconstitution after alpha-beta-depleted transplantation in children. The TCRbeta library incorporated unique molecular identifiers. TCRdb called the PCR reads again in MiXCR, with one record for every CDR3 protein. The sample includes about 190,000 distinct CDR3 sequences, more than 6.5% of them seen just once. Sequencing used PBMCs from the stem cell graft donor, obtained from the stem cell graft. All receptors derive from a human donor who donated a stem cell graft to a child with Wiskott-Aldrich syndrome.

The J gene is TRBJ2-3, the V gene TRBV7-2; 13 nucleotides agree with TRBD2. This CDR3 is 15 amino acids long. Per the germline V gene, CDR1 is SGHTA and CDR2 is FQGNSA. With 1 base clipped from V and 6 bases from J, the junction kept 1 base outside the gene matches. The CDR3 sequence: CASSLVTSGGDTQYF. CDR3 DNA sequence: TGTGCCAGCAGCTTAGTGACTAGCGGGGGGGATACGCAGTATTTT.

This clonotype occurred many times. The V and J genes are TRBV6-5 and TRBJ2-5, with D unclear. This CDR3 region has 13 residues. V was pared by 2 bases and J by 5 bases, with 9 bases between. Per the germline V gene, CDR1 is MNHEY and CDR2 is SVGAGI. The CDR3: CASSYRSGETQYF. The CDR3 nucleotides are TGTGCCAGCAGTTACAGGTCGGGCGAGACCCAGTACTTC.

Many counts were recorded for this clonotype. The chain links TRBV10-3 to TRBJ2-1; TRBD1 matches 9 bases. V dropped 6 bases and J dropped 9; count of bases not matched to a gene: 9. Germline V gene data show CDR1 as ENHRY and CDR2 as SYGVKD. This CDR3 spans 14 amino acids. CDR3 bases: TGTGCCATCAGCCCGGGACAGGGAGGTTTTGAGCAGTTCTTC. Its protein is CAISPGQGGFEQFF.

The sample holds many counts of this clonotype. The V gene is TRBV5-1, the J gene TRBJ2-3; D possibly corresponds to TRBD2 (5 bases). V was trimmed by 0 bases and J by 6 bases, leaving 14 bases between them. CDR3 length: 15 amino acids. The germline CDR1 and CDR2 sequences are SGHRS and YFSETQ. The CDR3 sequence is CASSLDPPGRDTQYF. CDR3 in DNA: TGCGCCAGCAGCTTGGACCCTCCGGGAAGGGATACGCAGTATTTT.

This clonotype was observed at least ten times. CDR3 sequence: CASSYSDRAIDLPNEKLFF. CDR3 nucleotide sequence: TGTGCCAGCAGTTACTCGGACAGGGCGATCGACCTACCTAATGAAAAACTGTTTTTT. This chain joins TRBV6-5 and TRBJ1-4; 8 bases are a match to TRBD1. The CDR3 extends over 19 amino acids. V trimming: 0 bases; J trimming: 3 bases; junction bases outside the gene matches: 12. CDR1 and CDR2 from the germline V gene are MNHEY and SVGAGI.

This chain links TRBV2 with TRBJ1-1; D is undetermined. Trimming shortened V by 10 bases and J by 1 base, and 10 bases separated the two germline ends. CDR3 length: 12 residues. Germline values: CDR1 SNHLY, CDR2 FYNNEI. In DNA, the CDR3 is TGTGCCACCCCAATGGCGAACACTGAAGCTTTCTTT. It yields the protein CATPMANTEAFF.

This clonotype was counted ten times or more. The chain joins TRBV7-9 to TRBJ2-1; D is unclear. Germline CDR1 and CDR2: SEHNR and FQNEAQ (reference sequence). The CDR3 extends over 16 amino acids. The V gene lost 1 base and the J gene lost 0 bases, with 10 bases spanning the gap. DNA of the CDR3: TGTGCCAGCAGCTTAGAGAGGTGGAGCTCCTACAATGAGCAGTTCTTC. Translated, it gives CASSLERWSSYNEQFF.

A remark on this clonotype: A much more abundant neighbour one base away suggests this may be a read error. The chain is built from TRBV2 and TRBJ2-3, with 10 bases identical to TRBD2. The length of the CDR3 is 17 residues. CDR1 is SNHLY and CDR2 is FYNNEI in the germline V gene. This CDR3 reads CASSEGVLAGVPDTEYF. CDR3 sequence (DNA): TGTGCCAGCAGTGAAGGAGTCCTAGCGGGAGTCCCAGATACGGAGTATTTT.

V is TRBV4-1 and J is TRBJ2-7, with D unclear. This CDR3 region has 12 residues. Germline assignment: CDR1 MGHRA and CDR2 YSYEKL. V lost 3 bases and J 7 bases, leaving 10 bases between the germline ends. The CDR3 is CASSHRFGEQYF. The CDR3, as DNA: TGCGCCAGCAGCCACCGGTTCGGGGAGCAGTACTTC.

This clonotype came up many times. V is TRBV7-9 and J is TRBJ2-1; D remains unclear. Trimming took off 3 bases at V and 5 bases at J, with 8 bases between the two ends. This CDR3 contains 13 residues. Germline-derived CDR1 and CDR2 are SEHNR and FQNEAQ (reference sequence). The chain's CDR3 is CASSFGSHNEQFF. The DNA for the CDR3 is TGTGCCAGCAGCTTTGGGTCTCACAATGAGCAGTTCTTC.

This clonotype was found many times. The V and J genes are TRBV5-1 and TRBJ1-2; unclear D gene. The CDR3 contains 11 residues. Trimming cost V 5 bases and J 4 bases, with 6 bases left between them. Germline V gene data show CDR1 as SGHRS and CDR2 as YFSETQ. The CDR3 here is CASRGGYGYTF. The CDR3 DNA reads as TGCGCCAGCAGGGGTGGCTATGGCTACACCTTC.

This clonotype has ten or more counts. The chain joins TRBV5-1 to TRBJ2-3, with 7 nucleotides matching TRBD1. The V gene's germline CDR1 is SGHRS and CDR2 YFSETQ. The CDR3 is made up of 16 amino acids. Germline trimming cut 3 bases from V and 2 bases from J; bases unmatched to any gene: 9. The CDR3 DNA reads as TGCGCCAGCAGCTCTGTCCGGGACAGCTCCACAGATACGCAGTATTTT. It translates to CASSSVRDSSTDTQYF. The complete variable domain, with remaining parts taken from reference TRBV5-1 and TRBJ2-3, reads KAGVTQTPRYLIKTRGQQVTLSCSPISGHRSVSWYQQTPGQGLQFLFEYFSETQRNKGNFPGRFSGRQFSNSRSEMNVSTLELGDSALYLCASSSVRDSSTDTQYFGPGTRLTVL.

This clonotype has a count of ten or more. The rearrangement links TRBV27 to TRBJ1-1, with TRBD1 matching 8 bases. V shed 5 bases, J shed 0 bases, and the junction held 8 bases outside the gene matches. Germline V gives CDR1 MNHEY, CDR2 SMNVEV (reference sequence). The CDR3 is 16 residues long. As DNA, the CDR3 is TGTGCCAGCAGTAAGGGGACAGGTCCTCTGAACACTGAAGCTTTCTTT. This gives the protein CASSKGTGPLNTEAFF.

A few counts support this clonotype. CDR3 in DNA: TGTGCCAGTAGTCTGGGACTAGTCTGGGGTGAGCAGTTCTTC. This encodes CASSLGLVWGEQFF. V usage is TRBV19 and J usage is TRBJ2-1, with 8 bases fitting TRBD2. This CDR3 has 14 amino acids. V shed 5 bases and J 9 bases; nucleotides not matched to a gene: 9. The germline CDR1 and CDR2 sequences are LNHDA and SQIVND (reference sequence).

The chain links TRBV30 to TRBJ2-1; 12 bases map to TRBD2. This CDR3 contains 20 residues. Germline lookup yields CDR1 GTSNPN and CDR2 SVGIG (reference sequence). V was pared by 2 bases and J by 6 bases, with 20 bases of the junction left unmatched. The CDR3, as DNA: TGTGCCTGGAGTAAACGATCCGGACTAGCGGGGTTTAAAGTCTCCAATGAGCAGTTCTTC. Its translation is CAWSKRSGLAGFKVSNEQFF.

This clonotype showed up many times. As DNA, the CDR3 is TGTGCCAGCAGCAACCAGAACCGGGAAGATACGCAGTATTTT. Amino acids: CASSNQNREDTQYF. The rearrangement uses TRBV6-1 and TRBJ2-3; TRBD2 might be the D (5 bases). With 6 bases removed from V and 5 bases from J, the gap between germline ends came to 15 bases. This CDR3 has 14 amino acids. Germline loops: CDR1 MNHNS, CDR2 SASEGT.

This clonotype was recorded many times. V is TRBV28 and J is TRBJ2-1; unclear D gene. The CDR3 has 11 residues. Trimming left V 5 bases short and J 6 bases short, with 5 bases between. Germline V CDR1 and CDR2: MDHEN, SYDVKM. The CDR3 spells CASSEINEQFF. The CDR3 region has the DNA TGTGCCAGCAGTGAGATCAATGAGCAGTTCTTC.

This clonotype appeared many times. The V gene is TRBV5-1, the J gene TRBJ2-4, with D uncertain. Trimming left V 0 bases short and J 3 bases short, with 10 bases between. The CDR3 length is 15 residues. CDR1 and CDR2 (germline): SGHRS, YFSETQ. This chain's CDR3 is CASSLAGESKNIQYF. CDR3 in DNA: TGCGCCAGCAGCTTGGCCGGCGAAAGCAAAAACATTCAGTACTTC.

DNA for the CDR3: TGTGCCACCAGTGTGACAGGGAAGGGCAATGAGCAGTTCTTC. Translation gives CATSVTGKGNEQFF. This sequence joins TRBV24-1 and TRBJ2-1, with 7 bases lining up with TRBD1. The CDR3 spans 14 residues. Per germline, CDR1 KGHDR and CDR2 SFDVKD. With 5 bases clipped from V and 6 bases from J, the junction kept 6 bases outside the gene matches.

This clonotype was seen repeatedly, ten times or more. The CDR3 DNA is TGTGCCAGCAGCCTTTTTTTGGAGGGGAGACAAGAGACCCAGTACTTC. This translates into CASSLFLEGRQETQYF. The V gene is TRBV5-6, the J gene TRBJ2-5; tentatively, D is TRBD2 (6 bases). V shed 4 bases and J shed 2 bases, with 18 bases lying between them. Germline V lookup: CDR1 SGHDT, CDR2 YYEEEE. The length of the CDR3 is 16 residues.

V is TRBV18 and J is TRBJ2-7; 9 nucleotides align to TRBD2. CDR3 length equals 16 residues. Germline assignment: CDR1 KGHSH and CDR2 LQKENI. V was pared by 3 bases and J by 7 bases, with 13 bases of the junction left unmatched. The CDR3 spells CASSPRTSAGLREQYF. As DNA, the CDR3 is TGTGCCAGCTCACCCCGGACTAGCGCGGGTTTGAGAGAGCAGTACTTC.

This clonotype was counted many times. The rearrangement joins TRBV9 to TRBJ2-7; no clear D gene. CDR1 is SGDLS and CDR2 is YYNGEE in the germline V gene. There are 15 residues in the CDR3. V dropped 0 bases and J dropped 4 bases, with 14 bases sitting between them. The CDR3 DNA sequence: TGTGCCAGCAGCGTAGGCCATCAAGGACCGTACGAGCAGTACTTC. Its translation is CASSVGHQGPYEQYF.